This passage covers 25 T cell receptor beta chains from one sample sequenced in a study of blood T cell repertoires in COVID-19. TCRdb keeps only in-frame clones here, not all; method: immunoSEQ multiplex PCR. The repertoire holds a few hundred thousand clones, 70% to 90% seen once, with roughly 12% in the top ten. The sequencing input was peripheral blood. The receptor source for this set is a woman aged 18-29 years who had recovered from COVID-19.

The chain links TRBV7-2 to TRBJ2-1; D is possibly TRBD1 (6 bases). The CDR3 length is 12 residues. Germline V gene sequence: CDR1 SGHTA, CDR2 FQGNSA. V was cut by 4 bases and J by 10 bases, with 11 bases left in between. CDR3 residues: CASSSGQIEQFF. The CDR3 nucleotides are TGTGCCAGCAGCTCAGGACAGATAGAGCAGTTCTTC.

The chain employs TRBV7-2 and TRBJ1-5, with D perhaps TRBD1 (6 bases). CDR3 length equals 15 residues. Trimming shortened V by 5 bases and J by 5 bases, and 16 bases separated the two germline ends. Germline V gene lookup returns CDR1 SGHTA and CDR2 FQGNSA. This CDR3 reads CASSPGTLEYQPQHF. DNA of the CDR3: TGTGCCAGCAGCCCAGGGACACTAGAATATCAGCCCCAGCATTTT.

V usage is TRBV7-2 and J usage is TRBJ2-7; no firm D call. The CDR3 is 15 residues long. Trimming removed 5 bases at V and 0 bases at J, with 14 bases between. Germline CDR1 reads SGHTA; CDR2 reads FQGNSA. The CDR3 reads CASSPNHHSSYEQYF. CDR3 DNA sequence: TGTGCCAGCAGCCCCAACCATCATAGCTCCTACGAGCAGTACTTC.

CDR3 loop: CASSQEPPGSATDTQYF. CDR3 nucleotides: TGCGCCAGCAGCCAAGAACCTCCGGGGTCAGCCACAGATACGCAGTATTTT. This chain uses TRBV4-3 with TRBJ2-3, with a possible D match to TRBD2 (5 bases). There are 17 residues in the CDR3. The germline CDR1 and CDR2 sequences are LGHNA and YSLEER. The V end lost 0 bases, the J end lost 2 bases, and 15 bases lay between the germline ends.

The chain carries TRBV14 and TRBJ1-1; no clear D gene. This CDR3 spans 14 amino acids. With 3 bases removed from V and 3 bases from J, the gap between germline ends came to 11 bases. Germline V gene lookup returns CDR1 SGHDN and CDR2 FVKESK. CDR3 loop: CASSHGWSHTEAFF. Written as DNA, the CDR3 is TGTGCCAGCAGCCATGGCTGGAGCCACACTGAAGCTTTCTTT.

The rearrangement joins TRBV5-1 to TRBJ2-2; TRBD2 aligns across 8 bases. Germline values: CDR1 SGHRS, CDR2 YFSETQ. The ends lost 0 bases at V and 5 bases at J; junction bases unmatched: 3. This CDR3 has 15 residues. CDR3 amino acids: CASSLVAGKTGELFF. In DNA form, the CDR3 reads TGCGCCAGCAGCTTGGTAGCGGGAAAGACCGGGGAGCTGTTTTTT.

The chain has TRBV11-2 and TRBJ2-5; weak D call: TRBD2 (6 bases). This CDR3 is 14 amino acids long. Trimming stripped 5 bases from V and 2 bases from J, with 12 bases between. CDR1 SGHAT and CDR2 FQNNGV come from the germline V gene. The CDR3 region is CASSPRDWQETQYF. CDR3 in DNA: TGTGCCAGCAGCCCCCGGGACTGGCAAGAGACCCAGTACTTC. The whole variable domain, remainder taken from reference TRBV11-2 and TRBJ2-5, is EAGVAQSPRYKIIEKRQSVAFWCNPISGHATLYWYQQILGQGPKLLIQFQNNGVVDDSQLPKDRFSAERLKGVDSTLKIQPAKLEDSAVYLCASSPRDWQETQYFGPGTRLLVL.

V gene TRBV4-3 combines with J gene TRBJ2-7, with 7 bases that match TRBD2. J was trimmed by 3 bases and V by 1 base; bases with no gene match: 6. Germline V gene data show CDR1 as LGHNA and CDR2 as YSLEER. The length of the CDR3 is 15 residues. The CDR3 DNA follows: TGCGCCAGCAGCCAAGTAACCAGCGGGAACTACGAGCAGTACTTC. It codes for CASSQVTSGNYEQYF.

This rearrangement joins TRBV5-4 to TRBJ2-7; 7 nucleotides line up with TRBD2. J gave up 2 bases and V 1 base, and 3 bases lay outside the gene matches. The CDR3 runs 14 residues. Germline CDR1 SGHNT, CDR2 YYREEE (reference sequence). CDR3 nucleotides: TGTGCCAGCAGCTTGTTTGGGAGGGCCTACGAGCAGTACTTC. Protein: CASSLFGRAYEQYF.

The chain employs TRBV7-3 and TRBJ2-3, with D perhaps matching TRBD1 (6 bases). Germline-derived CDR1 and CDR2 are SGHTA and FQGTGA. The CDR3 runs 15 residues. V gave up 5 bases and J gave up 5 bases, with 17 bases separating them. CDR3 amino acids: CASSPRTEREDTQYF. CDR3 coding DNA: TGTGCCAGCAGCCCGAGGACAGAAAGGGAAGATACGCAGTATTTT.

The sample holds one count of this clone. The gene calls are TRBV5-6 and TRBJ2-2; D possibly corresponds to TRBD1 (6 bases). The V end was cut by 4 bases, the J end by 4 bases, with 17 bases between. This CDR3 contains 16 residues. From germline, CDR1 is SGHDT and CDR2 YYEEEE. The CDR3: CASSKDPRRGTGELFF. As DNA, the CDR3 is TGTGCCAGCAGCAAAGACCCTCGCAGGGGCACCGGGGAGCTGTTTTTT. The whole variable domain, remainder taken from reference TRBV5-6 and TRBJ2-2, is DAGVTQSPTHLIKTRGQQVTLRCSPKSGHDTVSWYQQALGQGPQFIFQYYEEEERQRGNFPDRFSGHQFPNYSSELNVNALLLGDSALYLCASSKDPRRGTGELFFGEGSRLTVL.

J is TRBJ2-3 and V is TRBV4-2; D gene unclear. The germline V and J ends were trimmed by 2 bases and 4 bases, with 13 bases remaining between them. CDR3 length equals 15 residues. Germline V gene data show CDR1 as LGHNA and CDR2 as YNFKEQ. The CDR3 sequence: CASSQRAPSADTQYF. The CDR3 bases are TGTGCCAGCAGCCAAAGAGCGCCCTCGGCAGATACGCAGTATTTT.

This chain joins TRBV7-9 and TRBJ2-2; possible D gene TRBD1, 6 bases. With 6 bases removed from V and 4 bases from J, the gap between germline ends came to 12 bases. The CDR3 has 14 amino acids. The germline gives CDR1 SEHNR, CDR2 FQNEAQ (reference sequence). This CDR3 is CASSRTESTGELFF. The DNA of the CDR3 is TGTGCCAGCAGTCGGACAGAGAGCACCGGGGAGCTGTTTTTT.

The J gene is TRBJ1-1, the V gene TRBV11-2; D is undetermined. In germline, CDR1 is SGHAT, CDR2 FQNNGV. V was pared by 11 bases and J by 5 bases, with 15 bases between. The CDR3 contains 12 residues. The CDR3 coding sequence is TGTGCCGCCGGTACAACGGGGACTGAAGCTTTCTTT. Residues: CAAGTTGTEAFF. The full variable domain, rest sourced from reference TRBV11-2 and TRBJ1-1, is EAGVAQSPRYKIIEKRQSVAFWCNPISGHATLYWYQQILGQGPKLLIQFQNNGVVDDSQLPKDRFSAERLKGVDSTLKIQPAKLEDSAVYLCAAGTTGTEAFFGQGTRLTVV.

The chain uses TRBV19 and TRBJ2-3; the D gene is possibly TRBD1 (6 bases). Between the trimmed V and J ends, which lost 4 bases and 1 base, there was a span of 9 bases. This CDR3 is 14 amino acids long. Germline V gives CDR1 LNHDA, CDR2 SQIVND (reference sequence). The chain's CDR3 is CASSTRTGTDTQYF. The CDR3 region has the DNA TGTGCCAGTAGTACTAGGACAGGCACAGATACGCAGTATTTT.

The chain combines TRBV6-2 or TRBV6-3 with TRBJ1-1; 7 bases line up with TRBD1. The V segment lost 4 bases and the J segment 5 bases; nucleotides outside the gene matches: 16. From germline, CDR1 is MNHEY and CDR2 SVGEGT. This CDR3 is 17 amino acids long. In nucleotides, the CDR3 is TGTGCCAGCAGTTGGGCTATACTACAGGGGCTGAGAACTGAAGCTTTCTTT. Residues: CASSWAILQGLRTEAFF.

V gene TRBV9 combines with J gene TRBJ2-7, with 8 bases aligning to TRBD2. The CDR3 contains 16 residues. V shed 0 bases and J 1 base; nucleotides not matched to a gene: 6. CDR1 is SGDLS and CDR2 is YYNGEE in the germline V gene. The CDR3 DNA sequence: TGTGCCAGCAGCGTAGATAAGACTAGCGCATCCTACGAGCAGTACTTC. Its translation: CASSVDKTSASYEQYF. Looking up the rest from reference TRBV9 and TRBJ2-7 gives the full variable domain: DSGVTQTPKHLITATGQRVTLRCSPRSGDLSVYWYQQSLDQGLQFLIQYYNGEERAKGNILERFSAQQFPDLHSELNLSSLELGDSALYFCASSVDKTSASYEQYFGPGTRLTVT.

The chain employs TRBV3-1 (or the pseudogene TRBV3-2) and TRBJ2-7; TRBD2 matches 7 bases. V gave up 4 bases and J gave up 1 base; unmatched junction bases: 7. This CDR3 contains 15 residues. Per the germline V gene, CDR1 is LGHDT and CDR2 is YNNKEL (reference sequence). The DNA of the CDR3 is TGTGCCAGCAGCCGCGCCTGGACTAGTTCCTACGAGCAGTACTTC. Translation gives CASSRAWTSSYEQYF.

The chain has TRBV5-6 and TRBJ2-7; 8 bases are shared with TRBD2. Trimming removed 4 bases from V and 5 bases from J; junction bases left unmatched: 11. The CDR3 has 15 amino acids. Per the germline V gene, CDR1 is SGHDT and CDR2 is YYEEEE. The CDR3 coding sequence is TGTGCCAGCAGCGACCCTAGCGGGTCCCCCAACGAGCAGTACTTC. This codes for CASSDPSGSPNEQYF.

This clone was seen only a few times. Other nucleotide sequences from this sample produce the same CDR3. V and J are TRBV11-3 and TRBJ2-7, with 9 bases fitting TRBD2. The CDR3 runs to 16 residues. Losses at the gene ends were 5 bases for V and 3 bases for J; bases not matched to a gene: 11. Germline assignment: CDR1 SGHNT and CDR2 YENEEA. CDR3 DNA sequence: TGTGCCAGCAGCCGGGAAGCGGGAGGAGGGGACTACGAGCAGTACTTC. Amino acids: CASSREAGGGDYEQYF.

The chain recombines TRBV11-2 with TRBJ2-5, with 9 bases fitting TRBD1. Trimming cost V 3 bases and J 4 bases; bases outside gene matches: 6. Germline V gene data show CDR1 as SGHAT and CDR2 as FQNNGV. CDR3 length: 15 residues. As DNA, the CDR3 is TGTGCCAGCAGCTTTAGGGGACAGGGTGGAGAGACCCAGTACTTC. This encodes CASSFRGQGGETQYF. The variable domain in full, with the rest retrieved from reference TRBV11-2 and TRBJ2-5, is EAGVAQSPRYKIIEKRQSVAFWCNPISGHATLYWYQQILGQGPKLLIQFQNNGVVDDSQLPKDRFSAERLKGVDSTLKIQPAKLEDSAVYLCASSFRGQGGETQYFGPGTRLLVL.

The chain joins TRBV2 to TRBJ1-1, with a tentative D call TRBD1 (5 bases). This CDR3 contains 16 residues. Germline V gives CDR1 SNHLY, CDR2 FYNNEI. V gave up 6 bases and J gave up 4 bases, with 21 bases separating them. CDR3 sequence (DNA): TGTGCCAGCAGACGCCCGGGGGTTGGTAGGGGCACTGAAGCTTTCTTT. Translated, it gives CASRRPGVGRGTEAFF.

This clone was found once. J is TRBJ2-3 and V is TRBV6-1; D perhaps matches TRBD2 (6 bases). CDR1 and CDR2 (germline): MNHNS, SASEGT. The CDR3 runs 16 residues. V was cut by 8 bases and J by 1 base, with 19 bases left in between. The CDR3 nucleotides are TGTGCCAGCGGGGAAGACCGGGACTCCCGCACAGATACGCAGTATTTT. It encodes CASGEDRDSRTDTQYF.

Here the CDR3 DNA reads TGTGCCAGCAGCGTAGCTACCGGGAGTGCCTACGAGCAGTACTTC. Amino acid sequence: CASSVATGSAYEQYF. The rearrangement uses TRBV9 and TRBJ2-7, with D possibly TRBD2 on 6 matching bases. The germline gives CDR1 SGDLS, CDR2 YYNGEE. This CDR3 contains 15 residues. Trimming cost V 0 bases and J 2 bases, with 12 bases left between them. Using reference TRBV9 and TRBJ2-7 for the parts outside the CDR3, the full variable domain is DSGVTQTPKHLITATGQRVTLRCSPRSGDLSVYWYQQSLDQGLQFLIQYYNGEERAKGNILERFSAQQFPDLHSELNLSSLELGDSALYFCASSVATGSAYEQYFGPGTRLTVT.

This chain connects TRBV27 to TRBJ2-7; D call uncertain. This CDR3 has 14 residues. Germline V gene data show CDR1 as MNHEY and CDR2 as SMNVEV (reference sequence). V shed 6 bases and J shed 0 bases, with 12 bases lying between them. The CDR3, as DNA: TGTGCCAGCAGCGTTGCAGCGACCTCCTACGAGCAGTACTTC. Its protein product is CASSVAATSYEQYF.